These 23 T cell receptor beta chains originate from one sample sequenced in a study of cytomegalovirus exposure and HLA in healthy donors. 13 Jbeta primers and 60 Vbeta primers were used for the PCR. Profiled with immunoSEQ multiplex PCR; TCRdb holds only in-frame clones, not every one. The table has about 130,000 clones, more than 70% seen once. Source material: PBMCs. The receptors shown here come from a man aged 25 to 40 in good health and CMV-seronegative.

This clone was seen a few times. The chain has TRBV9 and TRBJ2-5; 7 bases fit TRBD2. Germline values: CDR1 SGDLS, CDR2 YYNGEE. The CDR3 consists of 14 residues. V shed 1 base and J 5 bases; nucleotides not matched to a gene: 5. CDR3 residues: CASSVISAGETQYF. CDR3 nucleotide sequence: TGTGCCAGCAGCGTAATCTCAGCGGGGGAGACCCAGTACTTC.

This chain uses TRBV10-2 with TRBJ1-5, with a tentative D call TRBD1 (5 bases). CDR1 and CDR2 from the germline V gene are WSHSY and SAAADI. Deletions cut 0 bases from V and 10 bases from J, with 10 bases between. This CDR3 contains 13 residues. The DNA for the CDR3 is TGCGCCAGCAGTGAGTCCCAGGGCGAACCCCAGCATTTT. Encoded protein: CASSESQGEPQHF.

The chain uses TRBV29-1 and TRBJ2-5, with a possible D match to TRBD1 (5 bases). The CDR3 sequence is 14 residues long. The V gene lost 1 base and the J gene lost 5 bases, with 14 bases spanning the gap. Germline V CDR1 and CDR2: SQVTM, ANQGSEA. The CDR3, as DNA: TGCAGCGTTGAAGTCGATCAGGGTACGGAGACCCAGTACTTC. As protein: CSVEVDQGTETQYF. Combining the CDR3 with reference TRBV29-1 and TRBJ2-5 gives the whole variable domain SAVISQKPSRDICQRGTSLTIQCQVDSQVTMMFWYRQQPGQSLTLIATANQGSEATYESGFVIDKFPISRPNLTFSTLTVSNMSPEDSSIYLCSVEVDQGTETQYFGPGTRLLVL.

The chain recombines TRBV12-5 with TRBJ1-1; TRBD1 might be the D (5 bases). The CDR3 is 17 residues long. Germline values: CDR1 LGHNT, CDR2 FRNRAP. With 4 bases removed from V and 0 bases from J, the gap between germline ends came to 18 bases. Here the CDR3 DNA reads TGTGCTAGTGGTTCCCAGGGCAGTTCTTTCATGAACACTGAAGCTTTCTTT. Translation gives CASGSQGSSFMNTEAFF. Full variable domain (missing parts from reference TRBV12-5 and TRBJ1-1): DARVTQTPRHKVTEMGQEVTMRCQPILGHNTVFWYRQTMMQGLELLAYFRNRAPLDDSGMPKDRFSAEMPDATLATLKIQPSEPRDSAVYFCASGSQGSSFMNTEAFFGQGTRLTVV.

The chain employs TRBV7-2 and TRBJ2-1, with D perhaps TRBD1 (5 bases). This CDR3 has 16 residues. Germline V gene sequence: CDR1 SGHTA, CDR2 FQGNSA. Trimming took 6 bases from V and 0 from J, leaving 15 bases between them. This chain's CDR3 is CASRPRLGVSYNEQFF. CDR3 bases: TGTGCCAGCAGACCCCGTCTAGGGGTCTCCTACAATGAGCAGTTCTTC.

The chain couples TRBV5-6 to TRBJ2-2; TRBD1 is a possible D gene (5 bases). The germline gives CDR1 SGHDT, CDR2 YYEEEE. V lost 0 bases to trimming and J lost 0 bases, with 12 bases between them. The CDR3 sequence is 17 residues long. This CDR3 is CASSLVLAGTNTGELFF. CDR3 sequence (DNA): TGTGCCAGCAGCTTGGTTCTGGCAGGGACGAACACCGGGGAGCTGTTTTTT.

The chain links TRBV2 to TRBJ2-7; the match to TRBD1 covers 12 bases. The V gene's germline CDR1 is SNHLY and CDR2 FYNNEI. CDR3 size: 13 residues. Trimming cost V 5 bases and J 9 bases; bases outside gene matches: 5. The CDR3 DNA sequence: TGTGCCAGCAGTTTGGGACAGGGGGCCGGGCAGTACTTC. It specifies CASSLGQGAGQYF.

The DNA of the CDR3 is TGCAGCGGGCGGGCAGGAGGCACCGGGGAGCTGTTTTTT. Its protein is CSGRAGGTGELFF. V and J are TRBV29-1 and TRBJ2-2; D may be TRBD2 (5 bases). Germline assignment: CDR1 SQVTM and CDR2 ANQGSEA. CDR3 length equals 13 residues. Deletions cut 7 bases from V and 4 bases from J, with 13 bases between.

The gene calls are TRBV30 and TRBJ2-7; 8 bases fit TRBD2. This CDR3 has 14 amino acids. The junction had 9 bases not matched to a gene; V was cut back by 7 bases and J by 1 base. Germline CDR1 is GTSNPN and CDR2 is SVGIG (reference sequence). CDR3 residues: CASTRLAGSYEQYF. The CDR3 region has the DNA TGTGCCTCCACGCGTCTAGCGGGTTCCTACGAGCAGTACTTC.

Only a few counts were recorded for this clone. This chain joins TRBV5-8 and TRBJ1-1; no reliable D call. V was clipped by 2 bases and J by 5 bases, with 4 bases between them. Germline V gives CDR1 SGHTS, CDR2 YDEGEE. CDR3 length: 11 amino acids. DNA for the CDR3: TGTGCCAGCAGCTTCAGGACTGAAGCTTTCTTT. Its translation: CASSFRTEAFF.

The chain recombines TRBV19 with TRBJ2-7, with 10 bases fitting TRBD2. Losses at the gene ends were 5 bases for V and 3 bases for J; bases not matched to a gene: 4. Per germline, CDR1 LNHDA and CDR2 SQIVND (reference sequence). The CDR3 has 14 residues. The CDR3 spells CASSRLAGVYEQYF. The CDR3 DNA sequence: TGTGCCAGTAGTCGGCTAGCGGGAGTCTACGAGCAGTACTTC. Full variable domain (remainder filled in from reference TRBV19 and TRBJ2-7): DGGITQSPKYLFRKEGQNVTLSCEQNLNHDAMYWYRQDPGQGLRLIYYSQIVNDFQKGDIAEGYSVSREKKESFPLTVTSAQKNPTAFYLCASSRLAGVYEQYFGPGTRLTVT.

This chain links TRBV6-5 with TRBJ2-3, with D maybe TRBD1 (5 bases). The CDR3 has 15 amino acids. Germline-derived CDR1 and CDR2 are MNHEY and SVGAGI. Trimming took off 1 base at V and 4 bases at J, with 12 bases between the two ends. CDR3 coding DNA: TGTGCCAGCAGTTACTGGGGCAGGGTGGCAGATACGCAGTATTTT. As protein: CASSYWGRVADTQYF.

The rearrangement links TRBV9 to TRBJ2-3; TRBD1 matches 7 bases. The CDR3 covers 14 residues. Germline V lookup: CDR1 SGDLS, CDR2 YYNGEE. J was trimmed by 3 bases and V by 1 base; bases with no gene match: 2. In DNA, the CDR3 is TGTGCCAGCAGCGTAAGGACAGGAACAGATACGCAGTATTTT. Translating it yields CASSVRTGTDTQYF. The whole variable domain, remainder taken from reference TRBV9 and TRBJ2-3, is DSGVTQTPKHLITATGQRVTLRCSPRSGDLSVYWYQQSLDQGLQFLIQYYNGEERAKGNILERFSAQQFPDLHSELNLSSLELGDSALYFCASSVRTGTDTQYFGPGTRLTVL.

The chain is built from TRBV2 and TRBJ2-3, with TRBD2 identical over 7 bases. J gave up 4 bases and V 5 bases, and 9 bases lay outside the gene matches. Germline V gives CDR1 SNHLY, CDR2 FYNNEI. This CDR3 spans 15 amino acids. The CDR3 nucleotides read TGTGCCAGCAGTACCGGGACTACCAGTTCAGATACGCAGTATTTT. This sequence encodes CASSTGTTSSDTQYF.

A single count supports this clone. The rearrangement uses TRBV9 and TRBJ2-1, with D tentatively TRBD2 (6 bases). The CDR3 is 15 residues long. V lost 0 bases, J lost 3 bases, and 10 bases lay in between. Germline V gene data show CDR1 as SGDLS and CDR2 as YYNGEE. The CDR3 here is CASSVDSGGYNEQFF. CDR3 DNA: TGTGCCAGCAGCGTAGATAGCGGAGGCTACAATGAGCAGTTCTTC.

This chain links TRBV10-3 with TRBJ2-1; 10 nucleotides match TRBD1. Germline lookup yields CDR1 ENHRY and CDR2 SYGVKD. This CDR3 comprises 19 residues. J was trimmed by 4 bases and V by 5 bases; bases with no gene match: 17. As DNA, the CDR3 is TGTGCCATCAGTTCTCCCCGGGACAGGGGCCAAACCTCATACAATGAGCAGTTCTTC. Its protein is CAISSPRDRGQTSYNEQFF.

This chain uses TRBV10-3 with TRBJ2-7, with 9 nucleotides matching TRBD1. The V and J ends lost 8 bases and 3 bases, in that order; junction bases with no gene match: 11. The germline CDR1 and CDR2 sequences are ENHRY and SYGVKD. The CDR3 has 15 amino acids. CDR3 residues: CAIVNPGQGHYEQYF. The CDR3 nucleotides are TGTGCCATCGTGAACCCGGGACAGGGTCACTACGAGCAGTACTTC.

The chain links TRBV2 to TRBJ1-2; tentative D call: TRBD1 (6 bases). CDR3 length: 12 amino acids. Deletions cut 2 bases from V and 7 bases from J, with 8 bases between. Germline loops: CDR1 SNHLY, CDR2 FYNNEI. CDR3 residues: CASSEQGFGYTF. The CDR3 region has the DNA TGTGCCAGCAGTGAACAGGGGTTTGGCTACACCTTC.

V gene TRBV7-3 combines with J gene TRBJ2-1; D gene unclear. Trimming shortened V by 4 bases and J by 5 bases, and 9 bases separated the two germline ends. The CDR3 is 13 amino acids. The germline V gene encodes CDR1 SGHTA and CDR2 FQGTGA. The CDR3 DNA sequence: TGTGCCAGCAGCTCAGATAGCAACAATGAGCAGTTCTTC. The encoded protein is CASSSDSNNEQFF.

The chain employs TRBV19 and TRBJ1-4; D not resolved. CDR3 size: 13 residues. Germline V gives CDR1 LNHDA, CDR2 SQIVND (reference sequence). The ends were cut back, 3 bases at V and 8 bases at J, with 10 bases in the middle. As DNA, the CDR3 is TGTGCCAGTAGTATGAGGCACTTCGAAAAACTGTTTTTT. Its translation is CASSMRHFEKLFF.

The V and J genes are TRBV6-1 and TRBJ2-7; a possible D gene is TRBD2 (5 bases). The CDR3 runs to 16 residues. Trimming cost V 1 base and J 5 bases, with 18 bases left between them. The V gene's germline CDR1 is MNHNS and CDR2 SASEGT. The CDR3 DNA sequence: TGTGCCAGCAGTGAAGTTATAAGAGGAGGTGGGGACGAGCAGTACTTC. It specifies CASSEVIRGGGDEQYF.

CDR3 sequence (DNA): TGCAGCGTTGAAGATAGCGACTGGGAAGAGCAGTACTTC. Translated: CSVEDSDWEEQYF. V usage is TRBV29-1 and J usage is TRBJ2-7; D may be TRBD2 (5 bases). V was clipped by 0 bases and J by 7 bases, with 13 bases between them. CDR1 and CDR2 from the germline V gene are SQVTM and ANQGSEA. The CDR3 totals 13 residues.

The genes are TRBV11-2 and TRBJ2-5; 13 positions agree with TRBD2. The germline V gene encodes CDR1 SGHAT and CDR2 FQNNGV. The CDR3 totals 16 residues. With V trimmed by 4 bases and J by 5 bases, 7 bases remained unmatched. The CDR3 here is CASSSWTSGSDETQYF. The DNA for the CDR3 is TGTGCCAGCAGCTCCTGGACTAGCGGGAGTGATGAGACCCAGTACTTC.